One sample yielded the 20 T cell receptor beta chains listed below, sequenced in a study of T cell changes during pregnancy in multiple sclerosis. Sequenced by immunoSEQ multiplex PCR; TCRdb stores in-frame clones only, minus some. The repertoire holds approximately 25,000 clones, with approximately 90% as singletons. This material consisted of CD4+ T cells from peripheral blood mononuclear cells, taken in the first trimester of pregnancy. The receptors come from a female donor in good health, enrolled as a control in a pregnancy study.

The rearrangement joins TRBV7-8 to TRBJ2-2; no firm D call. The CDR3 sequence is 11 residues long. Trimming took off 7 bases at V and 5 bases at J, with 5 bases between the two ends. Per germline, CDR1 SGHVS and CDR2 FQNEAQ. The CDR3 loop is CASTSTGELFF. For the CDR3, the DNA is TGTGCCAGCACCAGTACCGGGGAGCTGTTTTTT.

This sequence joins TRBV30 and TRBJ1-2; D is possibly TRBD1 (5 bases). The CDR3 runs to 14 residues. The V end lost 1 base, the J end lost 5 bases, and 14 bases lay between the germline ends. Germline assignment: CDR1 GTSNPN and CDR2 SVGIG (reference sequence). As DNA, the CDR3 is TGTGCCTGGAGTGAATCCACGCAGGGATATGGCTACACCTTC. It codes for CAWSESTQGYGYTF.

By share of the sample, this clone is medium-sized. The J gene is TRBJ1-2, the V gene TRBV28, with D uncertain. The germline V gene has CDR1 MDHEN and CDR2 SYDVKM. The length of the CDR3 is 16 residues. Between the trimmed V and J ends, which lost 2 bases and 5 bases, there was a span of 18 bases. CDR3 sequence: CASSLRRWGVDYGYTF. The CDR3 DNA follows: TGTGCCAGCAGTTTACGGAGGTGGGGAGTTGATTATGGCTACACCTTC.

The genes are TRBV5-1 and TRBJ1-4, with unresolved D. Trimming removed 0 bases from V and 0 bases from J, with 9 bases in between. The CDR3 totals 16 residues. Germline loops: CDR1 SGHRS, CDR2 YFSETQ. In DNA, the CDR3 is TGCGCCAGCAGCTTGGCCCGATCAGCAACTAATGAAAAACTGTTTTTT. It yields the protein CASSLARSATNEKLFF.

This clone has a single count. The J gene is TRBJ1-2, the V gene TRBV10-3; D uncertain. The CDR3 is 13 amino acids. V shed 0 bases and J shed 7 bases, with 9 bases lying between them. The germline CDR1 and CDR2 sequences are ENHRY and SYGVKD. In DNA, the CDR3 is TGTGCCATCAGTGAGTCGGAGGGTTCTGGCTACACCTTC. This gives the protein CAISESEGSGYTF.

CDR3 DNA: TGTGCCAGTAGTATTACAGGGGGCAAGTCCCAGCATTTT. Its translation is CASSITGGKSQHF. The chain joins TRBV19 to TRBJ1-5, with TRBD1 matching over 9 bases. V lost 3 bases to trimming and J lost 11 bases; unmatched junction nucleotides: 5. Germline V gene data show CDR1 as LNHDA and CDR2 as SQIVND (reference sequence). The CDR3 covers 13 residues.

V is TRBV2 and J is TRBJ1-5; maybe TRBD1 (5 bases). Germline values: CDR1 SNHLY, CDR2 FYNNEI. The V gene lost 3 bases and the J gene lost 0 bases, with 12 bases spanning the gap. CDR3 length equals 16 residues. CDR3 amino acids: CASSEGGGYSNQPQHF. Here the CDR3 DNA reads TGTGCCAGCAGTGAGGGGGGAGGATATAGCAATCAGCCCCAGCATTTT.

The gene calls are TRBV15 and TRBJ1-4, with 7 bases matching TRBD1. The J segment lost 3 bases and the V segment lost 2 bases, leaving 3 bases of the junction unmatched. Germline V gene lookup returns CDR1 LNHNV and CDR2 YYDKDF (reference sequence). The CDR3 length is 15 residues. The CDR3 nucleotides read TGTGCCACCAGCAGACAGAGGGGGCCTAATGAAAAACTGTTTTTT. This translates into CATSRQRGPNEKLFF.

This chain's CDR3 is CASSPVSGRIQYF. In DNA form, the CDR3 reads TGTGCCAGCTCACCAGTTAGCGGAAGGATTCAGTACTTC. The chain uses TRBV18 and TRBJ2-4; D is perhaps TRBD2 (6 bases). The CDR3 sequence is 13 residues long. CDR1 and CDR2 (germline): KGHSH, LQKENI. Deletions cut 2 bases from V and 10 bases from J, with 12 bases between.

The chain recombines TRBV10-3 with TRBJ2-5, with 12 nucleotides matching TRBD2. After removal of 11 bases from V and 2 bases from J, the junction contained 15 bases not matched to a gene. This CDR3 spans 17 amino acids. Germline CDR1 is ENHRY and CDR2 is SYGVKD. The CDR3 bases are TGTGCCGTGGGAATACTAGCGGGAGGACCAATTCAAGAGACCCAGTACTTC. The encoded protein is CAVGILAGGPIQETQYF.

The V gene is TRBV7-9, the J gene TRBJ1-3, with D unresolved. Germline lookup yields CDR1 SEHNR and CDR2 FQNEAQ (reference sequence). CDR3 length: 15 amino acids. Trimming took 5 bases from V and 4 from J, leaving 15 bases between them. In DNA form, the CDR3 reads TGTGCCAGCAGCACGCCGCTCCGGGTCGGAAACACCATATATTTT. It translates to CASSTPLRVGNTIYF.

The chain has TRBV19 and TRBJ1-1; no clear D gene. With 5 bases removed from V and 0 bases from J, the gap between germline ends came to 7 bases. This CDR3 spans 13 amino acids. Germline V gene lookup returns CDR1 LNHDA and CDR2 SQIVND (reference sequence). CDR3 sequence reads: CASSYSLNTEAFF. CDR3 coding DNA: TGTGCCAGTAGTTACAGTTTGAACACTGAAGCTTTCTTT.

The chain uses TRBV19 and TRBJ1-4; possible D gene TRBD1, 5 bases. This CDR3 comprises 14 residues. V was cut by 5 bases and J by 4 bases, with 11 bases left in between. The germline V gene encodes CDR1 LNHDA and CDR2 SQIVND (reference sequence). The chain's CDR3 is CASSPADINEKLFF. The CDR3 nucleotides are TGTGCCAGTAGTCCCGCGGACATTAATGAAAAACTGTTTTTT.

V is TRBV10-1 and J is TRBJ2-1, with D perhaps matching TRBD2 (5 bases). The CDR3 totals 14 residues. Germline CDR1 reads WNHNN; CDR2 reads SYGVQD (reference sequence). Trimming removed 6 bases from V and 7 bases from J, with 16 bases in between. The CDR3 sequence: CASSEGATLNEQFF. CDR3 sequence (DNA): TGCGCCAGCAGCGAGGGTGCTACTCTAAATGAGCAGTTCTTC.

CDR3 in amino acids: CASSARQGAPYNEQFF. The CDR3 DNA reads TGCGCCAGCAGCGCCAGACAGGGGGCGCCCTACAATGAGCAGTTCTTC. The rearrangement links TRBV5-1 to TRBJ2-1, with 10 bases matching TRBD1. This CDR3 is 16 amino acids long. Germline values: CDR1 SGHRS, CDR2 YFSETQ. After removal of 4 bases from V and 2 bases from J, the junction contained 6 bases not matched to a gene.

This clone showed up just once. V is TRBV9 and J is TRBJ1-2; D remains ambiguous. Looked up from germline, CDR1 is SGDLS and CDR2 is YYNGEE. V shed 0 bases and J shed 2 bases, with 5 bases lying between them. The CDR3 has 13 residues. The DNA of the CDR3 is TGTGCCAGCAGCGTAGTCAGGAACTATGGCTACACCTTC. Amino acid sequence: CASSVVRNYGYTF. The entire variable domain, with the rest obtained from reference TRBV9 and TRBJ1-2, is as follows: DSGVTQTPKHLITATGQRVTLRCSPRSGDLSVYWYQQSLDQGLQFLIQYYNGEERAKGNILERFSAQQFPDLHSELNLSSLELGDSALYFCASSVVRNYGYTFGSGTRLTVV.

The CDR3 loop reads CASSFAGYEQYF. CDR3 nucleotide sequence: TGTGCCAGCAGCTTTGCGGGCTACGAGCAGTACTTC. This chain joins TRBV11-2 and TRBJ2-7, with TRBD2 as a possible D gene (5 bases). V was cut by 3 bases and J by 3 bases, with 6 bases left in between. The CDR3 contains 12 residues. CDR1 and CDR2 from the germline V gene are SGHAT and FQNNGV.

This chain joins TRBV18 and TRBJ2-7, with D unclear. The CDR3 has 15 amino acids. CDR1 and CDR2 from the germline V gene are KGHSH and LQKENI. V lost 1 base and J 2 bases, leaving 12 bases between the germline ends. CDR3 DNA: TGTGCCAGCTCACCACTTGGTGTTCCAGCCTACGAGCAGTACTTC. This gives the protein CASSPLGVPAYEQYF.

CDR3 loop: CASSLGWEGPKMNYGYTF. CDR3 DNA: TGTGCCAGCAGCTTGGGGTGGGAGGGGCCGAAAATGAACTATGGCTACACCTTC. The genes are TRBV7-9 and TRBJ1-2; D perhaps matches TRBD1 (5 bases). Trimming removed 3 bases at V and 2 bases at J, with 22 bases between. This CDR3 comprises 18 residues. Germline-derived CDR1 and CDR2 are SEHNR and FQNEAQ (reference sequence). The full variable domain, its missing parts supplied by reference TRBV7-9 and TRBJ1-2, is DTGVSQNPRHKITKRGQNVTFRCDPISEHNRLYWYRQTLGQGPEFLTYFQNEAQLEKSRLLSDRFSAERPKGSFSTLEIQRTEQGDSAMYLCASSLGWEGPKMNYGYTFGSGTRLTVV.

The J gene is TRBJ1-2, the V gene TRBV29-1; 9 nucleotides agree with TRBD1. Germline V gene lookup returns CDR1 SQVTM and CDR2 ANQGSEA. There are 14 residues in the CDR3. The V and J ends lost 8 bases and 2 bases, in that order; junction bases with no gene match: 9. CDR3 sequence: CSTPRGTGNYGYTF. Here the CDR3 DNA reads TGCAGCACTCCCCGGGGGACAGGGAACTATGGCTACACCTTC. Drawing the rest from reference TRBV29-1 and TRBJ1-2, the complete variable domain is SAVISQKPSRDICQRGTSLTIQCQVDSQVTMMFWYRQQPGQSLTLIATANQGSEATYESGFVIDKFPISRPNLTFSTLTVSNMSPEDSSIYLCSTPRGTGNYGYTFGSGTRLTVV.